Listed below are T cell receptor beta chains from one sample, sequenced in a study of cytomegalovirus exposure and HLA in healthy donors. The data were produced by immunoSEQ multiplex PCR, yet TCRdb's version contains in-frame clones alone and is incomplete. The table has some 290,000 clones, 88% seen once. The sequenced sample was PBMCs. The receptors here all came from a young man in good health and CMV-seronegative. The CDR3 runs from the conserved cysteine through the conserved F or W. The D gene is left open where the match is weak. Some rows have no size entry. The others give once, few or many, or a class for an expanded clone.

d_call	j_call	clone_size	v_call	cdr3_aa	cdr3_nt
TRBD2	TRBJ2-7	.	TRBV27	CASSLSSGASGGLPYEQYF	TGTGCCAGCAGTTTATCATCCGGGGCGAGCGGGGGGTTACCCTACGAGCAGTACTTC
.	TRBJ2-3	.	TRBV19	CASSIGSANTQYF	TGTGCCAGTAGTATAGGCAGCGCGAATACGCAGTATTTT
.	TRBJ2-2	.	TRBV19	CASTRDLNTGELFF	TGTGCCAGTACCCGGGACTTGAACACCGGGGAGCTGTTTTTT
.	TRBJ1-1	.	TRBV7-8	CASSIGNTEAFF	TGTGCCAGCAGCATCGGGAACACTGAAGCTTTCTTT
TRBD1	TRBJ2-2	.	TRBV5-8	CATRDRGTGELFF	TGTGCCACCCGGGACAGGGGGACCGGGGAGCTGTTTTTT
.	TRBJ1-1	.	TRBV5-1	CASSLLQGDEAFF	TGCGCCAGCAGCTTGTTACAGGGCGATGAAGCTTTCTTT
TRBD1	TRBJ1-4	few	TRBV5-1	CASSPGQANEKLFF	TGCGCCAGCAGCCCGGGACAGGCCAATGAAAAACTGTTTTTT
TRBD1	TRBJ2-5	.	TRBV15	CATSTHRGLQETQYF	TGTGCCACCAGCACACACAGGGGGCTCCAAGAGACCCAGTACTTC
TRBD1	TRBJ1-2	.	TRBV29-1	CSVPLGGQGGYGYTF	TGCAGCGTCCCCCTGGGGGGACAGGGGGGATATGGCTACACCTTC
TRBD1	TRBJ1-2	.	TRBV4-1	CASSQDRFEGQGMVGGYTF	TGCGCCAGCAGCCAAGATCGGTTCGAAGGACAGGGAATGGTAGGCGGCTACACCTTC
.	TRBJ2-7	.	TRBV28	CASAPYRASSYEQYF	TGTGCCTCCGCCCCATACAGGGCGAGCTCCTACGAGCAGTACTTC
TRBD1	TRBJ1-5	.	TRBV18	CASSSTGGLNQPQHF	TGTGCCAGCTCTTCTACAGGGGGGCTGAATCAGCCCCAGCATTTT
TRBD1	TRBJ1-4	many	TRBV5-6	CASSPDRANEKLFF	TGTGCCAGCAGCCCTGACAGGGCCAATGAAAAACTGTTTTTT
.	TRBJ1-6	.	TRBV7-2	CASSFLQGLMNSPLHF	TGTGCCAGCAGCTTCCTTCAGGGACTTATGAATTCACCCCTCCACTTT
TRBD1	TRBJ1-1	.	TRBV11-2	CASSLRGQGQTEAFF	TGTGCCAGCAGCCTCAGGGGACAGGGCCAAACTGAAGCTTTCTTT
.	TRBJ2-5	.	TRBV18	CASSKGVGNSRHETQYF	TGTGCCAGCTCAAAGGGGGTTGGAAACAGCCGACATGAGACCCAGTACTTC
TRBD2	TRBJ2-3	.	TRBV19	CASSVSGGANTQYF	TGTGCCAGTAGTGTTAGCGGGGGGGCGAATACGCAGTATTTT
TRBD1	TRBJ2-3	.	TRBV7-9	CASSLTGGRGDTQYF	TGTGCCAGCAGCCTAACAGGGGGTCGGGGAGATACGCAGTATTTT
TRBD1	TRBJ2-1	.	TRBV18	CASSRPATGGYNEQFF	TGTGCCAGCTCACGACCGGCGACAGGGGGCTACAATGAGCAGTTCTTC
.	TRBJ1-5	few	TRBV19	CASSIPAGSNQPQHF	TGTGCCAGTAGTATACCAGCAGGGAGCAATCAGCCCCAGCATTTT
.	TRBJ1-6	once	TRBV27	CASSKGAYNSPLHF	TGTGCCAGCAGTAAGGGGGCCTATAATTCACCCCTCCACTTT
.	TRBJ1-5	.	TRBV6-1	CASSDLGGGQPQHF	TGTGCCAGCAGTGATTTGGGGGGAGGGCAGCCCCAGCATTTT